Given below is one TCR beta chain in context. J lost 6 bases, V lost 3 bases, and 14 bases had no gene match. The CDR3 is 16 amino acids. The germline V gene has CDR1 MGHDK and CDR2 SYGVNS. This sample is part of a study of blood T cell repertoires in COVID-19. The protocol was immunoSEQ multiplex PCR, while the TCRdb copy is restricted to in-frame clones and leaves out a portion. The sample consists of about 430,000 clones, 88% of them appearing once. The sequence came from a woman aged 18 to 35 who had been exposed to COVID-19. Source material: PBMCs or T cells enriched from blood (not recorded which). J is TRBJ2-7 and V is TRBV25-1; 7 bases map to TRBD2. The CDR3 DNA reads as TGTGCCAGCAGTGACTCCACTTCAGGGAGGGTCCCCGAGCAGTACTTC. Translating gives CASSDSTSGRVPEQYF.